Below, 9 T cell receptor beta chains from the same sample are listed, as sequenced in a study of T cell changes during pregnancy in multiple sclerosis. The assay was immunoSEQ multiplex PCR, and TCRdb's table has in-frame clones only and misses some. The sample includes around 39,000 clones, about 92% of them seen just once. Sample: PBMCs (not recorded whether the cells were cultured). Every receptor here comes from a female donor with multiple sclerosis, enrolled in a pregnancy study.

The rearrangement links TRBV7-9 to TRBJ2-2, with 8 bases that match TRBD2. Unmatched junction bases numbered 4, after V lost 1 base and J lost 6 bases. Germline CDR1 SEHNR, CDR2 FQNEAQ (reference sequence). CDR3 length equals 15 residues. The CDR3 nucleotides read TGTGCCAGCAGCTTAGACGGGAGGGCCGCCGGGGAGCTGTTTTTT. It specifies CASSLDGRAAGELFF.

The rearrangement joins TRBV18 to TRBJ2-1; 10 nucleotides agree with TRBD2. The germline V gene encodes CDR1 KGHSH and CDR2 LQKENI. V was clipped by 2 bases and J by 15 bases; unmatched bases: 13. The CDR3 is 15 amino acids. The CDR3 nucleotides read TGTGCCAGCTCACCAAGGGAGGCTAGCGGGAGAGAACGGTTCTTC. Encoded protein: CASSPREASGRERFF.

CDR3 residues: CASSGRTGDPETQYF. In DNA, the CDR3 is TGTGCCAGCAGTGGTAGGACAGGGGATCCAGAGACCCAGTACTTC. The V and J genes are TRBV2 and TRBJ2-5, with 9 bases identical to TRBD1. V trimming: 4 bases; J trimming: 4 bases; junction bases outside the gene matches: 7. Looked up from germline, CDR1 is SNHLY and CDR2 is FYNNEI. The CDR3 is 15 amino acids.

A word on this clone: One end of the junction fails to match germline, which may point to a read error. CDR3 nucleotides: TGTGCCAGCAGGGAAGACCCAGCGAACACCGGGGAGCTGTTTTTT. Translated, it gives CASREDPANTGELFF. The gene calls are TRBV2 and TRBJ2-2; D is ambiguous. Germline loops: CDR1 SNHLY, CDR2 FYNNEI. This CDR3 region has 15 residues.

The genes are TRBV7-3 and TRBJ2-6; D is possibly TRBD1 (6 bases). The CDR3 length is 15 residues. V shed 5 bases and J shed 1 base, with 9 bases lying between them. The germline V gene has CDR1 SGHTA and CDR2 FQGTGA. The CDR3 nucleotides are TGTGCCAGCAGCCGAGGGGGTTCTGGGGCCAACGTCCTGACTTTC. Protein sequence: CASSRGGSGANVLTF.

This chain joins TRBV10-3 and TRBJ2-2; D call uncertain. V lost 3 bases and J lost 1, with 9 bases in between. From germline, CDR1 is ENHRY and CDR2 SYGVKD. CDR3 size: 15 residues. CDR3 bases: TGTGCCATCAGTGAAGGAGAGCTGAACACCGGGGAGCTGTTTTTT. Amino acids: CAISEGELNTGELFF.

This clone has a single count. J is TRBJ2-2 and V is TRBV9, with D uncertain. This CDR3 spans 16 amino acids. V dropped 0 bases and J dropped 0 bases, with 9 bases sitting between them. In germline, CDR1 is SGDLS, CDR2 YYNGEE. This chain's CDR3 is CASSVDTHANTGELFF. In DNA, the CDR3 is TGTGCCAGCAGCGTAGACACCCACGCGAACACCGGGGAGCTGTTTTTT.

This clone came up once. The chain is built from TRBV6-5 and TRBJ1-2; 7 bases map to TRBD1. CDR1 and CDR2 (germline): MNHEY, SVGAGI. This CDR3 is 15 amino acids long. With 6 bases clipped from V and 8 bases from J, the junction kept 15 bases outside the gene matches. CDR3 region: CASRNRDSPLMGYTF. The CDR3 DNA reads TGTGCCAGCAGGAACCGGGACAGCCCACTAATGGGCTACACCTTC.

The CDR3 reads CASRQLAGGETQYF. CDR3 DNA sequence: TGTGCCAGCCGTCAGCTAGCGGGAGGGGAGACCCAGTACTTC. The chain employs TRBV11-2 and TRBJ2-5, with 12 bases that match TRBD2. The CDR3 contains 14 residues. Germline V lookup: CDR1 SGHAT, CDR2 FQNNGV. The V segment lost 8 bases and the J segment 5 bases; nucleotides outside the gene matches: 6.